This TCR beta chain was sequenced in a study of blood T cells in healthy people across ages. This clonotype was observed a few times. Combining a sample-barcoded 5' primer with a J-beta primer mix, a second PCR ran for 7 to 11 cycles. In TCRdb, the 5' RACE reads were re-called with MiXCR into one record per CDR3 protein. This sample has some 790,000 distinct CDR3 sequences, with under 35% found just once. The TCR sequence derives from a woman older than 75 in good health. Sequenced sample: blood.

This chain's CDR3 is CAWSEQGGAFF. The CDR3, as DNA: TGTGCCTGGAGCGAACAGGGCGGTGCTTTCTTT. The V call is TRBV30, the J call TRBJ1-1; TRBD1 might be the D (6 bases). Germline V gene sequence: CDR1 GTSNPN, CDR2 SVGIG (reference sequence). The CDR3 spans 11 residues. Trimming took off 3 bases at V and 11 bases at J, with 13 bases between the two ends.